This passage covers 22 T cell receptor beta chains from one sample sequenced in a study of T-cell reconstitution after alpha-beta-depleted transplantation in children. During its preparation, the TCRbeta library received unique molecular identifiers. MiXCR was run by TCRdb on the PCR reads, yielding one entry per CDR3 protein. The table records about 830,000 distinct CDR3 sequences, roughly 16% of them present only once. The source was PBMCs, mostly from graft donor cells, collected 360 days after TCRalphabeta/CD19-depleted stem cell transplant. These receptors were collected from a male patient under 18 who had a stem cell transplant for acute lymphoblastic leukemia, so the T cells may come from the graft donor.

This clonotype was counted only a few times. CDR3 sequence reads: CASSLLRPGLALNEQFF. In DNA, the CDR3 is TGTGCCAGCAGCTTACTCCGACCGGGACTAGCTCTTAATGAGCAGTTCTTC. V is TRBV5-6 and J is TRBJ2-1; TRBD2 matches at 9 bases. The germline V gene encodes CDR1 SGHDT and CDR2 YYEEEE. V was pared by 2 bases and J by 7 bases, with 13 bases of the junction left unmatched. The CDR3 is 17 residues long.

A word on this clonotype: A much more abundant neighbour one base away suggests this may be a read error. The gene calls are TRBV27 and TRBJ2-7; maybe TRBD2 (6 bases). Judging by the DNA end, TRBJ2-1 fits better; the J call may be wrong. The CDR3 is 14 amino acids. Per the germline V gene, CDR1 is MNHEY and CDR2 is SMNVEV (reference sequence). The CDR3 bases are TGTGCCAGCAGCCCCTTGGGGACTCCACACGAGCAGTTCTTC. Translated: CASSPLGTPHEQFF.

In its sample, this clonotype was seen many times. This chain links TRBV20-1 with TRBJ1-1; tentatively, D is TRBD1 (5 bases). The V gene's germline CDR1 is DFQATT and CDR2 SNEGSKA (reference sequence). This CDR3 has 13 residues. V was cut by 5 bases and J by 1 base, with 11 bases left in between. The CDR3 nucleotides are TGCAGTGCTGACGGGACGACGAACACTGAAGCTTTCTTT. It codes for CSADGTTNTEAFF.

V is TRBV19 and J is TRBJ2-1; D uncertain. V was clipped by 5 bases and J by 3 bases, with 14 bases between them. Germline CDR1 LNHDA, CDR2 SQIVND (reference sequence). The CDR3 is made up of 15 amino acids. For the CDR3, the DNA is TGTGCCAGTAGTTTAAGCGCGAACCGCTACAATGAGCAGTTCTTC. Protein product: CASSLSANRYNEQFF. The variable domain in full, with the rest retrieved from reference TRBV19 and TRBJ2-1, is DGGITQSPKYLFRKEGQNVTLSCEQNLNHDAMYWYRQDPGQGLRLIYYSQIVNDFQKGDIAEGYSVSREKKESFPLTVTSAQKNPTAFYLCASSLSANRYNEQFFGPGTRLTVL.

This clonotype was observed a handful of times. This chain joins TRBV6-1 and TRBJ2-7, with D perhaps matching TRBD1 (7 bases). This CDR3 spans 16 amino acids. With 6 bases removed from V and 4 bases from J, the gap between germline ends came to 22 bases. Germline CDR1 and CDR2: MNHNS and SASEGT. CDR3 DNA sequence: TGTGCCAGCAGCCCAGGAGCAGGGGGGACATTATACGAGCAGTACTTC. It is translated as CASSPGAGGTLYEQYF.

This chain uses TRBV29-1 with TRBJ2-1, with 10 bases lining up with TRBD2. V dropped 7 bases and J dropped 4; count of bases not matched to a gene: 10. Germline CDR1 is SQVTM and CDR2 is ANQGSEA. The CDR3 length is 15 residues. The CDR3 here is CSALPGLALYNEQFF. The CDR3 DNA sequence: TGCAGCGCTCTCCCGGGACTAGCGCTTTACAATGAGCAGTTCTTC.

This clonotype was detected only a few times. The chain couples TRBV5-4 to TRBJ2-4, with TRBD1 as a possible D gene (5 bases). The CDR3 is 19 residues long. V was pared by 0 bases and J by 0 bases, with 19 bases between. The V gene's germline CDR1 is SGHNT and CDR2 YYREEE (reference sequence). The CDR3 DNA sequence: TGTGCCAGCAGCTTGGACGCTCTTAGACAGAGACTAGCCAAAAACATTCAGTACTTC. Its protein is CASSLDALRQRLAKNIQYF.

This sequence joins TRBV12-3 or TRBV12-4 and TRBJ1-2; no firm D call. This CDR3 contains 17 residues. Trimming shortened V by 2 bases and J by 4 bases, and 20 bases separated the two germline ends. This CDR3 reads CASSLRATAGFIYGYTF. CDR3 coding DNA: TGTGCCAGCAGTTTAAGGGCCACAGCGGGGTTCATCTATGGCTACACCTTC.

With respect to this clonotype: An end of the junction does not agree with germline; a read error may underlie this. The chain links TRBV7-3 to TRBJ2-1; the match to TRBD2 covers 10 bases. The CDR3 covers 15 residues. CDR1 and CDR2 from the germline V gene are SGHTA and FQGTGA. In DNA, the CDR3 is TGTGCCAGCAGCTTACTAGCGGGAGTGAGTAATGAGCAGCTCTTC. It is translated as CASSLLAGVSNEQLF.

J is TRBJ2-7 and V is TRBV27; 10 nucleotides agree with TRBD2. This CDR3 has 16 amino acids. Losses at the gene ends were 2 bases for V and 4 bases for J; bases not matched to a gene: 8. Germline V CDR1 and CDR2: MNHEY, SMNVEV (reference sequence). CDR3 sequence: CASSLLAGVAVYEQYF. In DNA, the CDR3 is TGTGCCAGCAGTTTACTAGCGGGAGTGGCGGTATACGAGCAGTACTTC.

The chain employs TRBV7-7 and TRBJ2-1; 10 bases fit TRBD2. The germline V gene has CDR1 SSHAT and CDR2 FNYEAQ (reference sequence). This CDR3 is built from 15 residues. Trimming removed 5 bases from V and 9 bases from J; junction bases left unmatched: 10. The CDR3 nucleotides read TGTGCCAGCAGCCCCCTAGCGGGAGCGCACATTGAGCAGTTCTTC. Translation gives CASSPLAGAHIEQFF.

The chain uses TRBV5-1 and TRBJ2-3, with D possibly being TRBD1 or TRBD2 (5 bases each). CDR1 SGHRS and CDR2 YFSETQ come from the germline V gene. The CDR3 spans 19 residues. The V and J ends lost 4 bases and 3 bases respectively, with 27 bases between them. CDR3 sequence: CASSEDWRGTLYPTDTQYF. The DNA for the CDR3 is TGCGCCAGCAGCGAGGACTGGAGAGGGACCCTATATCCGACAGATACGCAGTATTTT.

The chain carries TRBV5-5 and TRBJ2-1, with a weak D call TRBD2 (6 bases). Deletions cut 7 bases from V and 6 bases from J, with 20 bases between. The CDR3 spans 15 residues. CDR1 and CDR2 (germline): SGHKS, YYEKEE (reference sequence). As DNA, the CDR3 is TGTGCCAGCTACATGGCGGGAAGGGGCCCCAATGAGCAGTTCTTC. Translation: CASYMAGRGPNEQFF.

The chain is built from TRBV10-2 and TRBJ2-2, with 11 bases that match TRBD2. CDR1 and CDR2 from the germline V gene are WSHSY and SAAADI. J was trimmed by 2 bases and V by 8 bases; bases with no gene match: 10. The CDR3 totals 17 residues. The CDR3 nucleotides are TGCGCCAGCCGAGGTGGGACTAGCGGACCCAACACCGGGGAGCTGTTTTTT. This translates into CASRGGTSGPNTGELFF.

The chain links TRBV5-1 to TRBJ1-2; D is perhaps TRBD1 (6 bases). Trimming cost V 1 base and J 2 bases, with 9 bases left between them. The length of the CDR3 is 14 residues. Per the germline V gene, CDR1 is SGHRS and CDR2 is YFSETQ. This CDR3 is CASSLYQGNYGYTF. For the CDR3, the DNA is TGCGCCAGCAGCTTGTACCAGGGGAACTATGGCTACACCTTC.

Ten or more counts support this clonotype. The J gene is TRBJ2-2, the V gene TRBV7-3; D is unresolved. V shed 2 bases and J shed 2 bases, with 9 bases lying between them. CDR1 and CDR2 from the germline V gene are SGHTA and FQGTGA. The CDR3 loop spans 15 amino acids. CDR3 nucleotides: TGTGCCAGCAGCTTAGTACCCCTCAACACCGGGGAGCTGTTTTTT. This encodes CASSLVPLNTGELFF. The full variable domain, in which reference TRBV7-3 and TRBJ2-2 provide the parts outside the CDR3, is GAGVSQTPSNKVTEKGKYVELRCDPISGHTALYWYRQSLGQGPEFLIYFQGTGAADDSGLPNDRFFAVRPEGSVSTLKIQRTERGDSAVYLCASSLVPLNTGELFFGEGSRLTVL.

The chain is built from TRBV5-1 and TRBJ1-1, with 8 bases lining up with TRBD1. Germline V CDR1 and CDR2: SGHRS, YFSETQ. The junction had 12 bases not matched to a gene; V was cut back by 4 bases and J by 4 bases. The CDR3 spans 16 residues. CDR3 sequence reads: CASSPYSTGAGTEAFF. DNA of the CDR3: TGCGCCAGCAGCCCCTACTCGACAGGGGCGGGCACTGAAGCTTTCTTT.

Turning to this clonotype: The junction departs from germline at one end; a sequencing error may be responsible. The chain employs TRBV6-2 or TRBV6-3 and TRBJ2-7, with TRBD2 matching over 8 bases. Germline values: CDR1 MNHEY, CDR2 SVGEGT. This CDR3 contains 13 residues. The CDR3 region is CASSTGTRYEQCF. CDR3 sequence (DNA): TGTGCCAGCAGTACCGGGACTAGATACGAGCAGTGCTTC.

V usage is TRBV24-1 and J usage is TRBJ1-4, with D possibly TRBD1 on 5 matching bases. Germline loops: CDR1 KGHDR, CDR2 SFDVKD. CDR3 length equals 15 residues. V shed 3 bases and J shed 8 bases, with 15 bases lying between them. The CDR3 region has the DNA TGTGCCACCAGTGATCCCGGGTCCCGGGGGGAAAAACTGTTTTTT. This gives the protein CATSDPGSRGEKLFF.

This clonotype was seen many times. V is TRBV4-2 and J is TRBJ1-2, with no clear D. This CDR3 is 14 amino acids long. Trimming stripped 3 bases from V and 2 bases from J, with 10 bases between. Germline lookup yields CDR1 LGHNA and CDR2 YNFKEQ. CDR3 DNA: TGTGCCAGCAGCCAGGGCAGCTGGAACTATGGCTACACCTTC. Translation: CASSQGSWNYGYTF.

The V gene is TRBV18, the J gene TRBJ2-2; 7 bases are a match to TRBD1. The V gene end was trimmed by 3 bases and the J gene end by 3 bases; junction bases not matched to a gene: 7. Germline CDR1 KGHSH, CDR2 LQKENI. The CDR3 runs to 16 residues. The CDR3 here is CASSPLTGFDTGELFF. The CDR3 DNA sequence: TGTGCCAGCTCACCCTTGACAGGGTTCGACACCGGGGAGCTGTTTTTT.

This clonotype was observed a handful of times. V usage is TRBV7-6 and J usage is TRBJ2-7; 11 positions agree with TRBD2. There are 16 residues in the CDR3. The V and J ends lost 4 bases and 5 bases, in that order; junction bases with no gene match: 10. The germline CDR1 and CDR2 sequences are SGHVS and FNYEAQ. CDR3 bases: TGTGCCAGCAGCTCGCCGGTAGCGGGAGGGCCCCACGAGCAGTACTTC. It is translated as CASSSPVAGGPHEQYF.